Reported below is one T cell receptor (beta chain). TCRdb's copy holds only in-frame clones and misses some; the assay was immunoSEQ multiplex PCR. The sample carries roughly 300,000 clones, roughly 86% recorded once. The data were taken from a study of blood T cell repertoires in COVID-19. Study as a whole: Sites across the United States, Italy and Spain contributed samples from acute and convalescent COVID-19.

Looked up from germline, CDR1 is SGHTA and CDR2 is FQGNSA. The CDR3 is 17 amino acids. V was pared by 5 bases and J by 6 bases, with 20 bases between. Sequencing was done on a sample of PBMCs or T cells enriched from blood (not recorded which). The sequence was obtained from a woman between 25 and 40 years old who had recovered from COVID-19. The chain employs TRBV7-2 and TRBJ1-6; D is perhaps TRBD1 (6 bases). The CDR3: CASSPILGGGSNSPLHF. CDR3 nucleotides: TGTGCCAGCAGCCCCATCTTGGGAGGGGGATCTAATTCACCCCTCCACTTT. Supplemented by reference TRBV7-2 and TRBJ1-6, the full variable domain reads GAGVSQSPSNKVTEKGKDVELRCDPISGHTALYWYRQSLGQGLEFLIYFQGNSAPDKSGLPSDRFSAERTGGSVSTLTIQRTQQEDSAVYLCASSPILGGGSNSPLHFGNGTRLTVT.